Listed here are 16 T cell receptor beta chains from one sample, sequenced in a study of cytomegalovirus exposure and HLA in healthy donors. PCR was performed using 60 Vbeta and 13 Jbeta primers. TCRdb keeps only in-frame clones here, not all; method: immunoSEQ multiplex PCR. The sample yields 95,000 to 110,000 clones, roughly 79% seen once. Sequencing was carried out using PBMCs. The source of these receptors is a man in his 60s in good health and CMV-seropositive.

This chain uses TRBV28 with TRBJ2-7; D gene unclear. Trimming left V 5 bases short and J 3 bases short, with 5 bases between. Germline-derived CDR1 and CDR2 are MDHEN and SYDVKM. The CDR3 is 11 residues long. The DNA of the CDR3 is TGTGCCAGCAGTCCCAACTACGAGCAGTACTTC. It encodes CASSPNYEQYF.

The chain uses TRBV5-1 and TRBJ1-2; no definite D call. From germline, CDR1 is SGHRS and CDR2 YFSETQ. The CDR3 spans 11 residues. V shed 4 bases and J shed 8 bases, with 9 bases lying between them. DNA for the CDR3: TGCGCCAGCAGCGCGGGAGGAGGCTACACCTTC. Translation gives CASSAGGGYTF.

This clone was counted only a few times. The chain is built from TRBV4-2 and TRBJ1-5, with D maybe TRBD1 (6 bases). Trimming left V 5 bases short and J 7 bases short, with 15 bases between. From germline, CDR1 is LGHNA and CDR2 YNFKEQ. The CDR3 is 14 residues long. The CDR3 DNA reads TGTGCCAGCAGCTTGATGGGGGCTGGGCAGCCCCAGCATTTT. Translation gives CASSLMGAGQPQHF.

The CDR3 region is CATSPTEYNEQFF. In nucleotides, the CDR3 is TGTGCCACCTCGCCCACAGAGTACAATGAGCAGTTCTTC. This chain joins TRBV10-3 and TRBJ2-1; D is uncertain. The V end lost 10 bases, the J end lost 4 bases, and 14 bases lay between the germline ends. The CDR3 sequence is 13 residues long. Germline assignment: CDR1 ENHRY and CDR2 SYGVKD.

The chain combines TRBV6-5 with TRBJ2-3, with 10 bases that match TRBD2. The J segment lost 3 bases and the V segment lost 6 bases, leaving 6 bases of the junction unmatched. The CDR3 runs to 15 residues. CDR1 and CDR2 from the germline V gene are MNHEY and SVGAGI. In nucleotides, the CDR3 is TGTGCCAGCAGATCGAAGCGGGGGGGGACAGATACGCAGTATTTT. Residues: CASRSKRGGTDTQYF.

V is TRBV4-3 and J is TRBJ2-7; possible D gene TRBD1, 6 bases. V was trimmed by 3 bases and J by 3 bases, leaving 12 bases between them. The germline V gene encodes CDR1 LGHNA and CDR2 YSLEER. CDR3 length: 14 amino acids. The CDR3 DNA reads as TGCGCCAGCAGCCATCACGACAGGATCTACGAGCAGTACTTC. This codes for CASSHHDRIYEQYF.

This clone was observed a single time. This chain joins TRBV6-1 and TRBJ2-3; 10 bases line up with TRBD2. The CDR3 runs to 16 residues. Germline V lookup: CDR1 MNHNS, CDR2 SASEGT. V gave up 2 bases and J gave up 1 base; unmatched junction bases: 3. The CDR3 sequence is CASSEPLAGGTDTQYF. CDR3 sequence (DNA): TGTGCCAGCAGTGAACCCCTAGCGGGGGGCACAGATACGCAGTATTTT.

The gene calls are TRBV7-8 and TRBJ2-7, with TRBD1 identical over 7 bases. This CDR3 is built from 14 residues. CDR1 SGHVS and CDR2 FQNEAQ come from the germline V gene. J was trimmed by 2 bases and V by 5 bases; bases with no gene match: 6. CDR3 residues: CASSKRDRTYEQYF. The CDR3 DNA is TGTGCCAGCAGCAAACGGGACAGAACCTACGAGCAGTACTTC.

This rearrangement joins TRBV5-4 to TRBJ2-5; 7 nucleotides match TRBD1. CDR3 length: 12 amino acids. The germline V gene encodes CDR1 SGHNT and CDR2 YYREEE (reference sequence). The junction had 2 bases not matched to a gene; V was cut back by 5 bases and J by 4 bases. CDR3: CASRTGLETQYF. The CDR3, as DNA: TGTGCCAGCAGGACAGGGCTAGAGACCCAGTACTTC.

The CDR3 nucleotides read TGCGCCAGCAGCTTGTTACAGGGAGGGTCGAATGAGCAGTTCTTC. Translating it yields CASSLLQGGSNEQFF. The J gene is TRBJ2-1, the V gene TRBV5-1; weak D call: TRBD2 (7 bases). The CDR3 is 15 residues long. Looked up from germline, CDR1 is SGHRS and CDR2 is YFSETQ. Trimming pared 1 base from V and 7 bases from J, leaving 15 bases between.

The chain is built from TRBV6-5 and TRBJ2-7, with 7 bases identical to TRBD2. The CDR3 consists of 12 residues. The germline CDR1 and CDR2 sequences are MNHEY and SVGAGI. With 6 bases clipped from V and 6 bases from J, the junction kept 5 bases outside the gene matches. The CDR3 DNA reads TGTGCCAGCAGGGGGCCGGGGGGCGAGCAGTACTTC. Its protein is CASRGPGGEQYF.

This chain links TRBV7-2 with TRBJ2-3; possibly TRBD1 for D (6 bases). The CDR3 is made up of 13 amino acids. Trimming stripped 0 bases from V and 5 bases from J, with 6 bases between. Germline V gene sequence: CDR1 SGHTA, CDR2 FQGNSA. The CDR3 sequence: CASSLATGDTQYF. In DNA form, the CDR3 reads TGTGCCAGCAGCTTAGCGACAGGAGATACGCAGTATTTT.

This clone was detected only a few times. This chain connects TRBV18 to TRBJ2-2, with D perhaps matching TRBD1 (6 bases). V dropped 3 bases and J dropped 5 bases, with 13 bases sitting between them. Germline V gene sequence: CDR1 KGHSH, CDR2 LQKENI. This CDR3 is built from 15 residues. The CDR3 region has the DNA TGTGCCAGCTCACCCGTGACAGGTGGGACCGGGGAGCTGTTTTTT. This codes for CASSPVTGGTGELFF.

This chain joins TRBV2 and TRBJ2-2; D possibly corresponds to TRBD1 (5 bases). The V end was cut by 4 bases, the J end by 1 base, with 7 bases between. The germline V gene encodes CDR1 SNHLY and CDR2 FYNNEI. The CDR3 runs to 14 residues. CDR3 sequence (DNA): TGTGCCAGCAGTGGCACAGGGAACACCGGGGAGCTGTTTTTT. Its protein is CASSGTGNTGELFF.

The chain combines TRBV6-1 with TRBJ2-1; no firm D call. The CDR3 covers 12 residues. Germline assignment: CDR1 MNHNS and CDR2 SASEGT. Trimming left V 4 bases short and J 7 bases short, with 8 bases between. The CDR3 coding sequence is TGTGCCAGCAGTGGAGTGAGGAATGAGCAGTTCTTC. It encodes CASSGVRNEQFF.

V is TRBV5-4 and J is TRBJ2-5; TRBD2 matches at 9 bases. CDR3 length equals 14 residues. V shed 4 bases, J shed 4 bases, and the junction held 5 bases outside the gene matches. In germline, CDR1 is SGHNT, CDR2 YYREEE (reference sequence). The CDR3 bases are TGTGCCAGCAGCCCGAGCGGGGGGAGAGAGACCCAGTACTTC. It specifies CASSPSGGRETQYF.